This record looks at one TCR beta chain sequence and its context. This sample is part of a study of OX40 agonist ivuxolimab in advanced cancers. Across the whole study: An agonistic human IgG2 monoclonal antibody against OX40 (CD134) was given. Males comprised over 80% of the group, whose mean age was roughly 60 years (range roughly 20 to 90). Among those treated, three patients had partial responses, one with hepatocellular carcinoma and two with cutaneous melanoma.

Drawing of blood for sampling happened at baseline, at cycle 4 day 1, and at cycle 7 day 1. This table comes from immunoSEQ multiplex PCR, and its TCRdb copy is limited to in-frame clones, with some not included. Of about 40,000 clones listed, around 89% are singletons. The clonotype was recovered from an adult with an advanced solid tumor such as melanoma, head and neck, liver or kidney cancer. This specimen was CD4+ or CD8+ T cells sorted from blood, taken in a trial of the OX40 agonist ivuxolimab.

CDR3 sequence reads: CASSATSGRKLYNEQFF. CDR3 bases: TGTGCCAGCAGCGCCACTAGCGGGAGAAAATTATACAATGAGCAGTTCTTC. This chain joins TRBV7-9 and TRBJ2-1; the match to TRBD2 covers 11 bases. J gave up 4 bases and V 5 bases, and 10 bases lay outside the gene matches. Germline loops: CDR1 SEHNR, CDR2 FQNEAQ (reference sequence). The CDR3 totals 17 residues.